The next 8 T cell receptor beta chains were all read from a single sample in a study of a mutant IDH1 vaccine in newly diagnosed glioma. Time point denoted: baseline, week 1 (first vaccination visit). The sample's treatment: pre-vaccination baseline after standard-of-care therapy. The data were produced by immunoSEQ multiplex PCR, yet TCRdb's version contains in-frame clones alone and is incomplete. The table shows tens of thousands of clones, with approximately 80% occurring only once. Sequencing used PBMCs, obtained from a glioma patient treated with radiotherapy, temozolomide or both. Receptors were obtained from a man aged 40-49 years with glioma. Some clones in this sample may be carry-over from other donors' samples.

CDR3 sequence: CASSLPDRGNEQFF. DNA for the CDR3: TGTGCCAGCAGCCTACCCGACAGGGGCAATGAGCAGTTCTTC. This chain connects TRBV7-8 to TRBJ2-1, with 8 bases identical to TRBD1. Germline CDR1 is SGHVS and CDR2 is FQNEAQ. Unmatched junction bases numbered 6, after V lost 5 bases and J lost 6 bases. CDR3 length: 14 amino acids.

The table lists this clone with a count of one. The chain combines TRBV12-5 with TRBJ2-7; possible D gene TRBD2, 5 bases. This CDR3 is 14 amino acids long. From germline, CDR1 is LGHNT and CDR2 FRNRAP. The V end was cut by 0 bases, the J end by 3 bases, with 9 bases between. The CDR3 is CASGLVGGRYEQYF. In nucleotides, the CDR3 is TGTGCTAGTGGTTTGGTAGGAGGACGCTACGAGCAGTACTTC.

This sequence joins TRBV29-1 and TRBJ1-4; D remains ambiguous. CDR1 and CDR2 from the germline V gene are SQVTM and ANQGSEA. Trimming took off 4 bases at V and 0 bases at J, with 6 bases between the two ends. The CDR3 loop spans 13 amino acids. CDR3 sequence (DNA): TGCAGCGTTGTACGTGCAACTAATGAAAAACTGTTTTTT. It translates to CSVVRATNEKLFF.

V is TRBV6-5 and J is TRBJ2-1; 8 positions match TRBD1. The CDR3 is made up of 15 amino acids. Germline V gives CDR1 MNHEY, CDR2 SVGAGI. The V and J ends lost 4 bases and 4 bases, in that order; junction bases with no gene match: 6. CDR3 sequence (DNA): TGTGCCAGCAGTTCCCCGGGACAGGCTTACAATGAGCAGTTCTTC. It specifies CASSSPGQAYNEQFF.

About this clone itself: Other DNA sequences from this sample encode an identical CDR3 as well. The chain couples TRBV5-1 to TRBJ1-3; D uncertain. V gave up 0 bases and J gave up 3 bases, with 4 bases separating them. The CDR3 runs to 13 residues. Germline CDR1 and CDR2: SGHRS and YFSETQ. CDR3 nucleotide sequence: TGCGCCAGCAGCTTGGTCGGTGGAAACACCATATATTTT. Protein sequence: CASSLVGGNTIYF.

The chain joins TRBV7-8 to TRBJ1-6, with 8 bases that match TRBD1. This CDR3 spans 15 amino acids. With V trimmed by 5 bases and J by 9 bases, 9 bases remained unmatched. Germline V CDR1 and CDR2: SGHVS, FQNEAQ. The CDR3 region has the DNA TGTGCCAGCAGCCAAGGGACAGGCGCCTTTTCACCCCTCCACTTT. Translated, it gives CASSQGTGAFSPLHF.

The J gene is TRBJ1-1, the V gene TRBV10-2; maybe TRBD1 (6 bases). Looked up from germline, CDR1 is WSHSY and CDR2 is SAAADI. The CDR3 length is 15 residues. V lost 8 bases and J lost 0, with 16 bases in between. For the CDR3, the DNA is TGCGCCAGCGCCCGGGGGGGGGCCATGAACACTGAAGCTTTCTTT. As protein: CASARGGAMNTEAFF.

J is TRBJ1-6 and V is TRBV28, with a weak D call TRBD1 (5 bases). Germline assignment: CDR1 MDHEN and CDR2 SYDVKM. V was pared by 3 bases and J by 6 bases, with 12 bases between. The CDR3 consists of 15 residues. The CDR3 bases are TGTGCCAGCAGTTTGGGGACCGTACTTAATTCACCCCTCCACTTT. Amino acids: CASSLGTVLNSPLHF.